Each of the 18 T cell receptor beta chains below was sequenced from the same sample in a study of T-cell memory formation after mild COVID-19. One entry per CDR3 protein results from TCRdb running MiXCR on the 5' RACE reads. The sample yields under 250,000 distinct CDR3 sequences, around 8.8% seen once. The sequenced sample was PBMCs or a T cell subset sorted from them (not recorded which). Receptor source: a man aged 18 to 29 who had mild COVID-19 (a few samples of this study predate the infection). Cell type and time point are not known.

The chain links TRBV12-3 or TRBV12-4 to TRBJ2-1, with 9 bases fitting TRBD2. CDR3 length equals 15 residues. V lost 5 bases, J lost 6 bases, and 8 bases stayed unmatched. The CDR3 nucleotides are TGTGCCAGCAGTACCGGGACTAGCTTCGGCAATGAGCAGTTCTTC. Residues: CASSTGTSFGNEQFF.

This clonotype was seen more than once but under ten times. The rearrangement uses TRBV27 and TRBJ2-3; no clear D. V was clipped by 3 bases and J by 7 bases, with 5 bases between them. This CDR3 spans 11 amino acids. Germline V gene data show CDR1 as MNHEY and CDR2 as SMNVEV (reference sequence). CDR3 bases: TGTGCCAGCAGTTTGGGCAATACGCAGTATTTT. This codes for CASSLGNTQYF.

The chain uses TRBV7-6 and TRBJ2-3; D is perhaps TRBD2 (6 bases). In germline, CDR1 is SGHVS, CDR2 FNYEAQ. CDR3 length: 15 residues. The germline V and J ends were trimmed by 5 bases and 2 bases, with 14 bases remaining between them. CDR3 nucleotide sequence: TGTGCCAGCAGCCGAAAGGGACTTCCCACAGATACGCAGTATTTT. Translated: CASSRKGLPTDTQYF.

This clonotype occurred a few times. The chain uses TRBV7-9 and TRBJ1-3, with D possibly TRBD1 on 6 matching bases. The CDR3 length is 12 residues. The ends were cut back, 2 bases at V and 8 bases at J, with 7 bases in the middle. Looked up from germline, CDR1 is SEHNR and CDR2 is FQNEAQ (reference sequence). This chain's CDR3 is CASSLSGDTIYF. The DNA for the CDR3 is TGTGCCAGCAGCTTATCAGGGGACACCATATATTTT.

This chain links TRBV6-5 with TRBJ2-1, with 10 bases aligning to TRBD2. V shed 10 bases and J 10 bases; nucleotides not matched to a gene: 4. The CDR3 contains 11 residues. CDR1 is MNHEY, CDR2 SVGAGI, per germline. CDR3 nucleotide sequence: TGTGCCATCAGCGGGGGGGCAGAGCAGTTCTTC. This codes for CAISGGAEQFF.

The chain has TRBV21-1 and TRBJ2-4; the D call in the table, TRBD1, was not verified against the DNA. TRBV21-1 is marked as a pseudogene. CDR3 length: 17 residues. The CDR3 spells CASSSGGKPLAKNIQYF. CDR3 bases: TGTGCCAGCAGTTCCGGGGGCAAACCCCTAGCCAAAAACATTCAGTACTTC.

This chain joins TRBV4-3 and TRBJ1-2; 8 bases are a match to TRBD1. From germline, CDR1 is LGHNA and CDR2 YSLEER. Trimming took 0 bases from V and 2 from J; bases not matched to a gene: 2. The CDR3 spans 15 residues. CDR3 sequence: CASSQDWTGNYGYTF. CDR3 DNA sequence: TGCGCCAGCAGCCAAGATTGGACAGGGAACTATGGCTACACCTTC.

In DNA, the CDR3 is TGTGCCAGCAGCGGTCGGACAGGCCCCCTCTCCTACGAGCAGTACTTC. It codes for CASSGRTGPLSYEQYF. The rearrangement uses TRBV7-2 and TRBJ2-7, with TRBD1 identical over 7 bases. The CDR3 consists of 16 residues. After removal of 5 bases from V and 0 bases from J, the junction contained 10 bases not matched to a gene. The germline gives CDR1 SGHTA, CDR2 FQGNSA.

The chain joins TRBV5-1 to TRBJ2-3, with 7 bases aligning to TRBD1. Trimming removed 6 bases from V and 2 bases from J; junction bases left unmatched: 3. CDR1 is SGHRS and CDR2 is YFSETQ in the germline V gene. The CDR3 totals 13 residues. CDR3 nucleotides: TGCGCCAGCACTACAGGGGACACAGATACGCAGTATTTT. It translates to CASTTGDTDTQYF.

The chain carries TRBV20-1 and TRBJ2-7, with TRBD2 identical over 7 bases. The CDR3 consists of 14 residues. Unmatched junction bases numbered 8, after V lost 4 bases and J lost 2 bases. From germline, CDR1 is DFQATT and CDR2 SNEGSKA (reference sequence). Here the CDR3 reads CSATSGGYTYEQYF. The CDR3, as DNA: TGCAGTGCTACTAGCGGAGGCTACACCTACGAGCAGTACTTC.

There are a few counts of this clonotype. V gene TRBV12-3 or TRBV12-4 combines with J gene TRBJ2-7, with TRBD1 as a possible D gene (6 bases). V was cut by 1 base and J by 7 bases, with 14 bases left in between. This CDR3 has 14 residues. The CDR3, as DNA: TGTGCCAGCAGTTTAGGGCAGGGGCGTTCTGAGCAGTACTTC. Amino acid sequence: CASSLGQGRSEQYF.

This clonotype came up a few times. The V and J genes are TRBV5-1 and TRBJ1-6; D is perhaps TRBD1 (6 bases). V was shortened by 1 base and J by 10 bases, with 18 bases between the two germline ends. Looked up from germline, CDR1 is SGHRS and CDR2 is YFSETQ. This CDR3 has 16 amino acids. CDR3 region: CASSLRAQGLESPLHF. In DNA, the CDR3 is TGCGCCAGCAGCTTGAGGGCACAGGGACTGGAATCACCCCTCCACTTT.

The chain combines TRBV6-1 with TRBJ1-2; D perhaps matches TRBD1 (5 bases). Germline assignment: CDR1 MNHNS and CDR2 SASEGT. The CDR3 covers 14 residues. V lost 6 bases, J lost 0 bases, and 11 bases lay in between. The CDR3 reads CASSPGAANYGYTF. The CDR3 DNA reads TGTGCCAGCAGCCCCGGGGCCGCTAACTATGGCTACACCTTC.

The gene calls are TRBV2 and TRBJ1-5, with TRBD1 matching over 8 bases. The CDR3 length is 14 residues. The trim removed 6 bases at V and 3 bases at J, leaving 4 bases unmatched. Germline V gene data show CDR1 as SNHLY and CDR2 as FYNNEI. The CDR3 here is CASRGQAYNQPQHF. CDR3 sequence (DNA): TGTGCCAGCAGGGGACAGGCCTACAATCAGCCCCAGCATTTT.

The chain links TRBV4-3 to TRBJ2-7, with a possible D match to TRBD1 (7 bases). The CDR3 is 13 residues long. Germline V lookup: CDR1 LGHNA, CDR2 YSLEER. Trimming pared 3 bases from V and 3 bases from J, leaving 9 bases between. The DNA for the CDR3 is TGCGCCAGCAGCCAGCAGGGGGGCTACGAGCAGTACTTC. This codes for CASSQQGGYEQYF.

V usage is TRBV5-1 and J usage is TRBJ2-5; D is undetermined. Germline CDR1 reads SGHRS; CDR2 reads YFSETQ. Trimming took 4 bases from V and 5 from J, leaving 6 bases between them. This CDR3 has 11 residues. CDR3 sequence (DNA): TGCGCCAGCAGCGGAAAGGAGACCCAGTACTTC. This gives the protein CASSGKETQYF.

This clonotype was seen only a few times. The V gene is TRBV12-3 or TRBV12-4, the J gene TRBJ1-1, with D unclear. V was cut by 3 bases and J by 1 base, with 9 bases left in between. The CDR3 runs to 14 residues. The CDR3 region is CASSLYPENTEAFF. CDR3 DNA: TGTGCCAGCAGTTTGTATCCGGAGAACACTGAAGCTTTCTTT.

The V call is TRBV12-3 or TRBV12-4, the J call TRBJ1-3; no firm D call. The CDR3 length is 14 residues. The ends were cut back, 3 bases at V and 3 bases at J, with 9 bases in the middle. CDR3 region: CASSFAVGGNTIYF. For the CDR3, the DNA is TGTGCCAGCAGTTTCGCAGTTGGTGGAAACACCATATATTTT.